Listed below are T cell receptor beta chains from one sample, sequenced in a study of blood T cell repertoires in COVID-19. Sequencing used immunoSEQ multiplex PCR; TCRdb keeps in-frame clones, though not all of them. The sample yields around 250,000 clones, roughly 84% seen once. The sequenced material came from peripheral blood. The receptors originated from a woman aged 18-29 years with acute or convalescent COVID-19. Both conserved end residues are part of each CDR3. A D gene is named only where the DNA matches it firmly. Size values are once, few and many counts, or a class for expanded clones, and some rows have none.

D gene: NA; clone size: NA; V gene: TRBV5-1; J gene: TRBJ2-5; CDR3 protein: CASSLTALGGETQYF; CDR3 DNA: TGCGCCAGCAGCTTGACAGCCCTGGGTGGAGAGACCCAGTACTTC
D gene: NA; clone size: NA; V gene: TRBV7-9; J gene: TRBJ2-3; CDR3 protein: CASRPTQGRRTDTQYF; CDR3 DNA: TGTGCCAGCAGACCAACACAGGGCCGTCGGACAGATACGCAGTATTTT
D gene: TRBD2; clone size: NA; V gene: TRBV9; J gene: TRBJ2-7; CDR3 protein: CASSIGLGDYEQYF; CDR3 DNA: TGTGCCAGCAGTATAGGACTAGGGGACTACGAGCAGTACTTC
D gene: NA; clone size: once; V gene: TRBV15; J gene: TRBJ2-2; CDR3 protein: CATSRDLGLDGELFF; CDR3 DNA: TGTGCCACCAGCAGAGACCTTGGGCTTGATGGGGAGCTGTTTTTT
D gene: TRBD1; clone size: once; V gene: TRBV6-5; J gene: TRBJ1-5; CDR3 protein: CASSYSGQFDQPQHF; CDR3 DNA: TGTGCCAGCAGTTACTCGGGACAGTTCGATCAGCCCCAGCATTTT
D gene: TRBD1; clone size: NA; V gene: TRBV28; J gene: TRBJ1-2; CDR3 protein: CASSLAGQGAVGYTF; CDR3 DNA: TGTGCCAGCAGTTTAGCGGGACAGGGGGCAGTTGGCTACACCTTC
D gene: TRBD2; clone size: NA; V gene: TRBV30; J gene: TRBJ2-1; CDR3 protein: CAWSVWRTSGSLGAFNEQFF; CDR3 DNA: TGTGCCTGGAGTGTATGGCGGACTAGCGGGAGCTTGGGGGCCTTTAATGAGCAGTTCTTC
D gene: NA; clone size: NA; V gene: TRBV30; J gene: TRBJ2-7; CDR3 protein: CAWSVTWYEQYF; CDR3 DNA: TGTGCCTGGAGTGTAACTTGGTACGAGCAGTACTTC
D gene: NA; clone size: NA; V gene: TRBV6-5; J gene: TRBJ2-5; CDR3 protein: CASSYSGGGGETQYF; CDR3 DNA: TGTGCCAGCAGTTACTCTGGCGGGGGCGGGGAGACCCAGTACTTC
D gene: TRBD2; clone size: NA; V gene: TRBV3-1/TRBV3-2; J gene: TRBJ2-7; CDR3 protein: CASSQGASGVYEQYF; CDR3 DNA: TGTGCCAGCAGCCAAGGTGCTAGCGGGGTCTACGAGCAGTACTTC
D gene: TRBD1; clone size: NA; V gene: TRBV6-6; J gene: TRBJ1-2; CDR3 protein: CASRDPGGTDYGYTF; CDR3 DNA: TGTGCCAGCAGAGACCCAGGGGGAACGGACTATGGCTACACCTTC
D gene: NA; clone size: NA; V gene: TRBV19; J gene: TRBJ1-1; CDR3 protein: CASQGGTEAFF; CDR3 DNA: TGTGCCAGTCAGGGCGGCACTGAAGCTTTCTTT
D gene: NA; clone size: NA; V gene: TRBV12-3/TRBV12-4; J gene: TRBJ2-1; CDR3 protein: CASSTYNEQFF; CDR3 DNA: TGTGCCAGCAGCACATACAATGAGCAGTTCTTC
D gene: NA; clone size: NA; V gene: TRBV7-9; J gene: TRBJ1-2; CDR3 protein: CASSLELGADPNGGGYTF; CDR3 DNA: TGTGCCAGCAGCTTAGAACTTGGGGCAGATCCCAACGGGGGTGGCTACACCTTC
D gene: NA; clone size: NA; V gene: TRBV6-5; J gene: TRBJ2-5; CDR3 protein: CASSYSGLSETQYF; CDR3 DNA: TGTGCCAGCAGTTACTCGGGACTGTCAGAGACCCAGTACTTC
D gene: NA; clone size: once; V gene: TRBV19; J gene: TRBJ1-4; CDR3 protein: CASSIDGPDEKLFF; CDR3 DNA: TGTGCCAGTAGTATAGATGGGCCAGATGAAAAACTGTTTTTT
D gene: TRBD1; clone size: NA; V gene: TRBV19; J gene: TRBJ1-4; CDR3 protein: CASSQDRVNEKLFF; CDR3 DNA: TGTGCCAGTAGTCAAGACAGGGTCAATGAAAAACTGTTTTTT
D gene: TRBD2; clone size: NA; V gene: TRBV6-2/TRBV6-3; J gene: TRBJ2-5; CDR3 protein: CASSYRAYSGSQETQYF; CDR3 DNA: TGTGCCAGCAGTTATAGGGCTTATAGCGGGAGCCAAGAGACCCAGTACTTC
D gene: TRBD1; clone size: NA; V gene: TRBV7-2; J gene: TRBJ2-1; CDR3 protein: CASSLGAVGGADEQFF; CDR3 DNA: TGTGCCAGCAGCTTAGGCGCAGTAGGGGGCGCTGATGAGCAGTTCTTC
D gene: NA; clone size: NA; V gene: TRBV6-1; J gene: TRBJ2-7; CDR3 protein: CASSERGSSYEQYF; CDR3 DNA: TGTGCCAGCAGTGAAAGAGGCAGCTCCTACGAGCAGTACTTC
D gene: TRBD2; clone size: NA; V gene: TRBV5-1; J gene: TRBJ2-1; CDR3 protein: CASYSGTSGPQEQFF; CDR3 DNA: TGCGCCAGCTATTCCGGGACTAGCGGTCCGCAGGAGCAGTTCTTC
D gene: TRBD2; clone size: NA; V gene: TRBV6-2/TRBV6-3; J gene: TRBJ2-1; CDR3 protein: CASSYSQTSGRVRSNEQFF; CDR3 DNA: TGTGCCAGCAGTTACTCCCAGACTAGCGGGAGAGTGAGGAGCAATGAGCAGTTCTTC
D gene: NA; clone size: few; V gene: TRBV5-5; J gene: TRBJ1-6; CDR3 protein: CASSLGQVRGNSPLHF; CDR3 DNA: TGTGCCAGCAGCTTGGGACAGGTTAGGGGTAATTCACCCCTCCACTTT
D gene: NA; clone size: NA; V gene: TRBV21-1; J gene: TRBJ1-4; CDR3 protein: CASSAFRDRGVEKLFF; CDR3 DNA: TGTGCCAGCAGCGCCTTCCGGGACAGGGGGGTTGAAAAACTGTTTTTT
D gene: NA; clone size: NA; V gene: TRBV14; J gene: TRBJ1-2; CDR3 protein: CASSQAKGLRYGYTF; CDR3 DNA: TGTGCCAGCAGCCAAGCGAAGGGGCTTCGGTATGGCTACACCTTC
D gene: TRBD2; clone size: NA; V gene: TRBV7-2; J gene: TRBJ2-1; CDR3 protein: CASSLGGSGRRNEQFF; CDR3 DNA: TGTGCCAGCAGCTTAGGGGGTAGCGGGAGAAGGAATGAGCAGTTCTTC
D gene: TRBD2; clone size: NA; V gene: TRBV19; J gene: TRBJ2-1; CDR3 protein: CASSITSGPYNEQFF; CDR3 DNA: TGTGCCAGTAGCATAACTAGCGGGCCCTACAATGAGCAGTTCTTC
D gene: NA; clone size: NA; V gene: TRBV6-1; J gene: TRBJ2-2; CDR3 protein: CASSDGVRRGENTGELFF; CDR3 DNA: TGTGCCAGCAGTGACGGGGTACGACGTGGCGAGAACACCGGGGAGCTGTTTTTT
D gene: NA; clone size: NA; V gene: TRBV6-2/TRBV6-3; J gene: TRBJ2-3; CDR3 protein: CASSYAGEGDTQYF; CDR3 DNA: TGTGCCAGCAGTTACGCAGGGGAGGGAGATACGCAGTATTTT
D gene: TRBD2; clone size: NA; V gene: TRBV3-1/TRBV3-2; J gene: TRBJ2-3; CDR3 protein: CASSQGTSGRTRDTQYF; CDR3 DNA: TGTGCCAGCAGCCAAGGAACTAGCGGGAGGACACGAGATACGCAGTATTTT
D gene: TRBD1; clone size: NA; V gene: TRBV25-1; J gene: TRBJ1-2; CDR3 protein: CASSEFDRGHYGYTF; CDR3 DNA: TGTGCCAGCAGTGAATTTGACAGGGGGCACTATGGCTACACCTTC
D gene: NA; clone size: NA; V gene: TRBV2; J gene: TRBJ1-4; CDR3 protein: CASSEFRQTLQEKLFF; CDR3 DNA: TGTGCCAGCAGTGAATTTCGTCAGACCCTACAGGAAAAACTGTTTTTT
D gene: TRBD1; clone size: NA; V gene: TRBV19; J gene: TRBJ2-6; CDR3 protein: CASSTGQGIAGANVLTF; CDR3 DNA: TGTGCCAGTAGTACAGGACAGGGGATTGCTGGGGCCAACGTCCTGACTTTC
D gene: NA; clone size: NA; V gene: TRBV15; J gene: TRBJ1-5; CDR3 protein: CATSRGQASNQPQHF; CDR3 DNA: TGTGCCACCAGCAGAGGACAGGCTAGCAATCAGCCCCAGCATTTT
D gene: TRBD1; clone size: NA; V gene: TRBV9; J gene: TRBJ1-1; CDR3 protein: CASSTRGQGENTEAFF; CDR3 DNA: TGTGCCAGCAGCACCCGGGGACAGGGGGAGAACACTGAAGCTTTCTTT
D gene: NA; clone size: few; V gene: TRBV4-3; J gene: TRBJ1-6; CDR3 protein: CASSPDGGLRSPLHF; CDR3 DNA: TGCGCCAGCAGCCCGGACGGAGGGTTAAGGTCACCCCTCCACTTT
D gene: TRBD1; clone size: NA; V gene: TRBV2; J gene: TRBJ1-6; CDR3 protein: CAGGTLTGANSPLHF; CDR3 DNA: TGTGCCGGGGGTACCCTAACAGGGGCTAATTCACCCCTCCACTTT
D gene: NA; clone size: NA; V gene: TRBV28; J gene: TRBJ1-5; CDR3 protein: CASSSPGGSNQPQHF; CDR3 DNA: TGTGCCAGCAGTTCCCCGGGAGGTAGCAATCAGCCCCAGCATTTT
D gene: NA; clone size: few; V gene: TRBV28; J gene: TRBJ2-7; CDR3 protein: CASRRQAAHEQYF; CDR3 DNA: TGTGCCAGCAGACGACAGGCGGCCCACGAGCAGTACTTC
D gene: NA; clone size: NA; V gene: TRBV6-2/TRBV6-3; J gene: TRBJ1-1; CDR3 protein: CASSYSGAEAFF; CDR3 DNA: TGTGCCAGCAGTTACTCGGGGGCGGAGGCTTTCTTT
D gene: TRBD2; clone size: NA; V gene: TRBV7-8; J gene: TRBJ2-7; CDR3 protein: CASSIRTSGPFGSYEQYF; CDR3 DNA: TGTGCCAGCAGCATACGGACTAGCGGACCTTTTGGCTCCTACGAGCAGTACTTC
D gene: NA; clone size: NA; V gene: TRBV5-1; J gene: TRBJ2-1; CDR3 protein: CASSLRQGTIEQFF; CDR3 DNA: TGCGCCAGCAGCTTGAGGCAGGGGACGATTGAGCAGTTCTTC
D gene: TRBD1; clone size: NA; V gene: TRBV28; J gene: TRBJ1-3; CDR3 protein: CASRDQQGRSGNTIYF; CDR3 DNA: TGTGCCAGCAGAGACCAACAGGGGCGCTCTGGAAACACCATATATTTT
D gene: TRBD2; clone size: NA; V gene: TRBV19; J gene: TRBJ2-3; CDR3 protein: CASKKRETITDTQYF; CDR3 DNA: TGTGCCAGTAAGAAGCGGGAGACTATCACAGATACGCAGTATTTT
D gene: NA; clone size: NA; V gene: TRBV27; J gene: TRBJ1-5; CDR3 protein: CASSLIGPRGNQPQHF; CDR3 DNA: TGTGCCAGCAGTTTAATTGGGCCGAGGGGCAATCAGCCCCAGCATTTT
D gene: NA; clone size: NA; V gene: TRBV19; J gene: TRBJ1-2; CDR3 protein: CASHGRVRANYGYTF; CDR3 DNA: TGTGCCAGCCACGGTCGGGTGAGGGCTAACTATGGCTACACCTTC
D gene: NA; clone size: few; V gene: TRBV6-6; J gene: TRBJ1-1; CDR3 protein: CASIRYGMNTEAFF; CDR3 DNA: TGTGCCAGCATTCGTTACGGGATGAACACTGAAGCTTTCTTT
D gene: NA; clone size: NA; V gene: TRBV5-1; J gene: TRBJ2-7; CDR3 protein: CASSGAGPYEQYF; CDR3 DNA: TGCGCCAGCAGCGGGGCAGGGCCCTACGAGCAGTACTTC
D gene: NA; clone size: NA; V gene: TRBV4-1; J gene: TRBJ2-6; CDR3 protein: CASSQDEGQWGSGANVLTF; CDR3 DNA: TGCGCCAGCAGCCAAGATGAAGGGCAGTGGGGCTCCGGGGCCAACGTCCTGACTTTC
D gene: TRBD1; clone size: NA; V gene: TRBV14; J gene: TRBJ2-7; CDR3 protein: CASSPPNRGLDEQYF; CDR3 DNA: TGTGCCAGCAGCCCACCAAACAGGGGGCTCGACGAGCAGTACTTC
D gene: NA; clone size: NA; V gene: TRBV12-3/TRBV12-4; J gene: TRBJ1-1; CDR3 protein: CASSESGFHAFF; CDR3 DNA: TGTGCCAGCAGTGAATCGGGGTTCCATGCTTTCTTT
D gene: TRBD1; clone size: NA; V gene: TRBV18; J gene: TRBJ1-1; CDR3 protein: CASSPRQNPNRGRPEAFF; CDR3 DNA: TGTGCCAGCTCACCACGGCAGAACCCGAACAGGGGTCGGCCTGAAGCTTTCTTT
D gene: NA; clone size: NA; V gene: TRBV11-2; J gene: TRBJ1-3; CDR3 protein: CASSWAFGNTIYF; CDR3 DNA: TGTGCCAGCAGCTGGGCCTTTGGAAACACCATATATTTT
D gene: TRBD1; clone size: NA; V gene: TRBV6-5; J gene: TRBJ1-5; CDR3 protein: CASSYRQGGGNQPQHF; CDR3 DNA: TGTGCCAGCAGTTACCGACAGGGGGGCGGCAATCAGCCCCAGCATTTT